What follows are 26 T cell receptor beta chains derived from one specimen sequenced in a study of OX40 agonist ivuxolimab in advanced cancers. TCRdb keeps only in-frame clones here, not all; method: immunoSEQ multiplex PCR. Of about 140,000 clones in the sample, roughly 91% were seen once. The material sequenced was CD4+ or CD8+ T cells sorted from blood, taken in a trial of the OX40 agonist ivuxolimab. The receptors originated from an adult with an advanced solid tumor such as melanoma, head and neck, liver or kidney cancer.

This chain uses TRBV7-2 with TRBJ2-7; D tentatively reads TRBD1 or TRBD2 (5 bases each). This CDR3 contains 14 residues. V was shortened by 0 bases and J by 3 bases, with 9 bases between the two germline ends. From germline, CDR1 is SGHTA and CDR2 FQGNSA. DNA of the CDR3: TGTGCCAGCAGCTTAGCGGGGGACCACTACGAGCAGTACTTC. It yields the protein CASSLAGDHYEQYF.

The V call is TRBV5-1, the J call TRBJ2-1; the match to TRBD1 covers 10 bases. Germline assignment: CDR1 SGHRS and CDR2 YFSETQ. The CDR3 length is 15 residues. V was pared by 2 bases and J by 5 bases, with 4 bases of the junction left unmatched. The DNA for the CDR3 is TGCGCCAGCAGCTTCCGGGACAGGGGCAACAATGAGCAGTTCTTC. Its protein is CASSFRDRGNNEQFF.

The chain is built from TRBV29-1 and TRBJ2-3; tentative D call: TRBD1 (6 bases). The germline CDR1 and CDR2 sequences are SQVTM and ANQGSEA. The CDR3 consists of 17 residues. Trimming pared 0 bases from V and 0 bases from J, leaving 16 bases between. For the CDR3, the DNA is TGCAGCGTTGAAGATCTTCAGGGGCCGAGAAGCACAGATACGCAGTATTTT. This translates into CSVEDLQGPRSTDTQYF.

The genes are TRBV7-3 and TRBJ1-2; no reliable D call. The V gene's germline CDR1 is SGHTA and CDR2 FQGTGA. V was clipped by 5 bases and J by 0 bases, with 13 bases between them. This CDR3 has 15 residues. CDR3 nucleotides: TGTGCCAGCAGCCCGACCCAATCAGCTAACTATGGCTACACCTTC. The encoded protein is CASSPTQSANYGYTF.

The chain carries TRBV5-1 and TRBJ2-2; 8 nucleotides agree with TRBD1. Germline-derived CDR1 and CDR2 are SGHRS and YFSETQ. Losses at the gene ends were 5 bases for V and 0 bases for J; bases not matched to a gene: 3. There are 15 residues in the CDR3. The CDR3 DNA is TGCGCCAGCAGGACGGACAGGGCGAACACCGGGGAGCTGTTTTTT. This gives the protein CASRTDRANTGELFF.

The chain recombines TRBV28 with TRBJ1-2, with D hard to call. Deletions cut 5 bases from V and 2 bases from J, with 12 bases between. Germline CDR1 MDHEN, CDR2 SYDVKM. CDR3 size: 14 residues. CDR3 residues: CASSGVLDNYGYTF. The CDR3 DNA sequence: TGTGCCAGCAGTGGAGTCCTGGACAACTATGGCTACACCTTC.

CDR3 in amino acids: CASSSRTSGIVYEQYF. CDR3 coding DNA: TGTGCCAGCTCATCCCGGACTAGCGGGATCGTATACGAGCAGTACTTC. The J gene is TRBJ2-7, the V gene TRBV18; TRBD2 matches at 12 bases. V lost 5 bases to trimming and J lost 4 bases; unmatched junction nucleotides: 9. The germline V gene has CDR1 KGHSH and CDR2 LQKENI. There are 16 residues in the CDR3.

As regards this clone: The same CDR3 also results from other DNA sequences found in this sample. This sequence joins TRBV9 and TRBJ2-7, with 9 positions matching TRBD1. CDR1 is SGDLS, CDR2 YYNGEE, per germline. After removal of 0 bases from V and 2 bases from J, the junction contained 3 bases not matched to a gene. This CDR3 spans 15 amino acids. CDR3 in amino acids: CASSVDGTGTYEQYF. DNA for the CDR3: TGTGCCAGCAGCGTAGACGGGACAGGGACCTACGAGCAGTACTTC.

The CDR3 DNA is TGTGCCAGCAGCCAAGAGACCGACTACGAGCAGTACTTC. Amino acid sequence: CASSQETDYEQYF. V gene TRBV4-2 combines with J gene TRBJ2-7; D gene ambiguous. The CDR3 sequence is 13 residues long. Trimming took 0 bases from V and 3 from J, leaving 6 bases between them. Per germline, CDR1 LGHNA and CDR2 YNFKEQ.

The rearrangement links TRBV7-2 to TRBJ1-5, with a weak D call TRBD1 (5 bases). The germline V gene has CDR1 SGHTA and CDR2 FQGNSA. The V gene lost 0 bases and the J gene lost 2 bases, with 8 bases spanning the gap. The CDR3 has 15 amino acids. The CDR3 is CASSLAARGNQPQHF. In DNA form, the CDR3 reads TGTGCCAGCAGCTTAGCGGCCAGGGGCAATCAGCCCCAGCATTTT.

In its sample, this clone was seen a few times. The CDR3 DNA reads as TGCGCCAGCAGTGAGTCCTCGGGGGTCGGTGAAAAACTGTTTTTT. Encoded protein: CASSESSGVGEKLFF. This chain connects TRBV10-1 to TRBJ1-4, with D perhaps matching TRBD1 (5 bases). CDR1 is WNHNN and CDR2 is SYGVQD in the germline V gene (reference sequence). The CDR3 has 15 residues. Trimming cost V 0 bases and J 7 bases, with 12 bases left between them.

This clone was seen only a few times. V gene TRBV6-6 combines with J gene TRBJ1-3; D is uncertain. The V end was cut by 4 bases, the J end by 2 bases, with 12 bases between. Germline CDR1 and CDR2: MNHNY and SVGAGI (reference sequence). The CDR3 contains 15 residues. In nucleotides, the CDR3 is TGTGCCAGCAGTTCCGCAGGACTGGCTGGAAACACCATATATTTT. Its protein is CASSSAGLAGNTIYF.

This clone has just a few counts. The V gene is TRBV21-1, the J gene TRBJ1-1. TRBV21-1 is marked as a pseudogene. CDR3 size: 15 residues. CDR3 sequence: CASFEGGVMNTEAFF. The CDR3 DNA is TGTGCCAGCTTTGAGGGGGGCGTCATGAACACTGAAGCTTTCTTT.

The J gene is TRBJ1-6, the V gene TRBV7-8; D perhaps matches TRBD1 (5 bases). Germline CDR1 reads SGHVS; CDR2 reads FQNEAQ. Trimming removed 1 base at V and 8 bases at J, with 12 bases between. The CDR3 is 15 residues long. CDR3 sequence: CASSLGRTSDSPLHF. CDR3 sequence (DNA): TGTGCCAGCAGCTTAGGGCGGACAAGCGATTCACCCCTCCACTTT.

The chain is built from TRBV6-1 and TRBJ1-1, with D unclear. V dropped 6 bases and J dropped 4 bases, with 12 bases sitting between them. Germline values: CDR1 MNHNS, CDR2 SASEGT. The CDR3 is 13 amino acids. The CDR3 sequence: CASSHKRGTEAFF. In DNA form, the CDR3 reads TGTGCCAGCAGCCACAAACGAGGCACTGAAGCTTTCTTT.

The chain joins TRBV15 to TRBJ2-5, with a tentative D call TRBD1 (7 bases). The CDR3 is made up of 17 amino acids. Trimming took off 1 base at V and 4 bases at J, with 19 bases between the two ends. Germline V lookup: CDR1 LNHNV, CDR2 YYDKDF (reference sequence). The CDR3 DNA reads as TGTGCCACCAGCAGAGGCCCCGGAGGGGGCGCGGGAGAGACCCAGTACTTC. This translates into CATSRGPGGGAGETQYF.

This sequence joins TRBV7-8 and TRBJ2-3, with TRBD2 identical over 8 bases. Germline values: CDR1 SGHVS, CDR2 FQNEAQ. Trimming at V came to 6 bases and at J to 5 bases, leaving 13 bases not matched to a gene. The CDR3 length is 16 residues. The CDR3 loop is CASSSGLDISVDTQYF. Written as DNA, the CDR3 is TGTGCCAGCAGTTCGGGACTAGATATTTCTGTAGATACGCAGTATTTT.

The chain combines TRBV18 with TRBJ1-5, with 8 bases that match TRBD1. Germline V gene sequence: CDR1 KGHSH, CDR2 LQKENI. The CDR3 totals 16 residues. Trimming cost V 6 bases and J 9 bases; bases outside gene matches: 16. Here the CDR3 reads CASSTGQGAGQWPQHF. The CDR3 DNA is TGTGCCAGCTCTACCGGACAGGGTGCTGGTCAGTGGCCCCAGCATTTT. Variable domain in full (rest from reference TRBV18 and TRBJ1-5): NAGVMQNPRHLVRRRGQEARLRCSPMKGHSHVYWYRQLPEEGLKFMVYLQKENIIDESGMPKERFSAEFPKEGPSILRIQQVVRGDSAAYFCASSTGQGAGQWPQHFGDGTRLSIL.

V gene TRBV5-6 combines with J gene TRBJ2-7; no clear D. Germline V CDR1 and CDR2: SGHDT, YYEEEE. CDR3 length: 11 residues. V was cut by 4 bases and J by 3 bases, with 5 bases left in between. The CDR3 here is CASSVYYEQYF. The CDR3 nucleotides read TGTGCCAGCAGCGTATACTACGAGCAGTACTTC.

This clone was counted between two and nine times. The chain joins TRBV7-3 to TRBJ1-2; D is unclear. The CDR3 has 16 amino acids. Trimming pared 0 bases from V and 3 bases from J, leaving 14 bases between. Germline V gene sequence: CDR1 SGHTA, CDR2 FQGTGA. CDR3 loop: CASSLTYSRDHYGYTF. Written as DNA, the CDR3 is TGTGCCAGCAGCTTAACGTATTCTCGGGATCACTATGGCTACACCTTC.

V usage is TRBV5-1 and J usage is TRBJ2-7, with D perhaps matching TRBD2 (6 bases). V was clipped by 1 base and J by 1 base, with 9 bases between them. This CDR3 is 14 amino acids long. Germline V gene lookup returns CDR1 SGHRS and CDR2 YFSETQ. CDR3 loop: CASSLRRESYEQYF. CDR3 nucleotide sequence: TGCGCCAGCAGCTTGAGGAGGGAGTCCTACGAGCAGTACTTC.

V usage is TRBV7-6 and J usage is TRBJ1-1; no definite D call. The V end lost 5 bases, the J end lost 1 base, and 17 bases lay between the germline ends. Per germline, CDR1 SGHVS and CDR2 FNYEAQ. This CDR3 has 16 residues. The CDR3 protein is CASSPTRAPTNTEAFF. CDR3 bases: TGTGCCAGCAGCCCCACCCGGGCCCCGACGAACACTGAAGCTTTCTTT.

CDR3 region: CASRGGPSGETQYF. The CDR3 bases are TGTGCCAGCCGGGGAGGGCCTTCAGGGGAGACCCAGTACTTC. This sequence joins TRBV6-6 and TRBJ2-5, with 7 nucleotides matching TRBD2. After removal of 8 bases from V and 5 bases from J, the junction contained 11 bases not matched to a gene. This CDR3 contains 14 residues. In germline, CDR1 is MNHNY, CDR2 SVGAGI (reference sequence).

This clone was seen more than once but under ten times. This chain connects TRBV27 to TRBJ1-5; no clear D gene. The germline V gene has CDR1 MNHEY and CDR2 SMNVEV (reference sequence). The CDR3 length is 12 residues. Trimming pared 8 bases from V and 5 bases from J, leaving 10 bases between. As DNA, the CDR3 is TGTGCCAGCGGGGAGGAATATCAGCCCCAGCATTTT. Protein sequence: CASGEEYQPQHF.

The chain has TRBV7-6 and TRBJ2-3; TRBD2 is a possible D gene (6 bases). Germline CDR1 and CDR2: SGHVS and FNYEAQ. V dropped 5 bases and J dropped 2 bases, with 17 bases sitting between them. This CDR3 is 16 amino acids long. CDR3 loop: CASSIGPGGNTDTQYF. CDR3 coding DNA: TGTGCCAGCAGCATAGGACCCGGGGGAAACACAGATACGCAGTATTTT.

V usage is TRBV18 and J usage is TRBJ1-3; 7 bases align to TRBD1. Germline assignment: CDR1 KGHSH and CDR2 LQKENI. This CDR3 is built from 16 residues. Trimming at V came to 1 base and at J to 2 bases, leaving 5 bases not matched to a gene. The CDR3 sequence is CASSPQGAFAGNTIYF. The CDR3 DNA is TGTGCCAGCTCACCACAGGGGGCCTTCGCTGGAAACACCATATATTTT. Full variable domain (missing parts from reference TRBV18 and TRBJ1-3): NAGVMQNPRHLVRRRGQEARLRCSPMKGHSHVYWYRQLPEEGLKFMVYLQKENIIDESGMPKERFSAEFPKEGPSILRIQQVVRGDSAAYFCASSPQGAFAGNTIYFGEGSWLTVV.